Listed below are T cell receptor beta chains from one sample, sequenced in a study of cytomegalovirus exposure and HLA in healthy donors. Assay: immunoSEQ multiplex PCR; the TCRdb copy retains only in-frame clones and omits some. The profile shows 150,000 or so clones, roughly 77% of them singletons. Input material: PBMCs. Every receptor here comes from a middle-aged woman in good health and CMV-seropositive. CDR3s leave out the opening cysteine and the closing phenylalanine or tryptophan. Fields, in order: V gene, CDR3 protein.

>TRBV9
ASTSLAGVPTGELF
>TRBV18
ASSPLSGSYNEQF
>TRBV10-3
AISESWGFSEQF
>TRBV29-1
SVAELSSTSTDTQY
>TRBV27
ASSLSATGGGGYT
>TRBV5-5
ASSLQGGREKLF
>TRBV28
ASTDRAPDTQY
>TRBV30
AWSGTGDQPQH
>TRBV7-9
ASSQGVAGPQYQETQY
>TRBV7-9
ASSPLAGLAGGPTGELF
>TRBV7-6
ASSLERWTGNQPQH
>TRBV11-2
ASSLESGRPGQETQY
>TRBV30
AWSEGGGTEAF
>TRBV28
ASSQWTGTGGEKLF
>TRBV28
ASGSGATNEKLF
>TRBV19
ASSIGLQGLYEQY
>TRBV6-1
ASSEQQADGYT
>TRBV15
ATSRGGGGTYEQY
>TRBV1
TSSQDAAAETQY
>TRBV25-1
ASSTGQGATNEKLF
>TRBV19
ASSHQTTGTGEMSFYGYT
>TRBV13
ASSWTGTSGSFDNEQF
>TRBV7-2
ASSIALGTGGSYEQY
>TRBV18
ASSLGQQYEQY
>TRBV7-2
ASSLLAGETQY
>TRBV27
ASSRTSSYEQY
>TRBV27
ASSLSPLYEQY
>TRBV28
ASSPPSGTSEQY
>TRBV6-1
ASSGPRGVEKLF
>TRBV29-1
SVIPSLREGGYHIANTGELF
>TRBV30
AWSPLAGVNYEQY
>TRBV9
ASSVRPGTGGGGELF
>TRBV11-2
ASSTLAGGPENPGNIQY
>TRBV19
ASSDRDRDQPQH
>TRBV7-6
ASSLDPGLAGHTGELF
>TRBV19
ASSIGPGVIYEQY
>TRBV5-1
ASSVRQGKTEAF